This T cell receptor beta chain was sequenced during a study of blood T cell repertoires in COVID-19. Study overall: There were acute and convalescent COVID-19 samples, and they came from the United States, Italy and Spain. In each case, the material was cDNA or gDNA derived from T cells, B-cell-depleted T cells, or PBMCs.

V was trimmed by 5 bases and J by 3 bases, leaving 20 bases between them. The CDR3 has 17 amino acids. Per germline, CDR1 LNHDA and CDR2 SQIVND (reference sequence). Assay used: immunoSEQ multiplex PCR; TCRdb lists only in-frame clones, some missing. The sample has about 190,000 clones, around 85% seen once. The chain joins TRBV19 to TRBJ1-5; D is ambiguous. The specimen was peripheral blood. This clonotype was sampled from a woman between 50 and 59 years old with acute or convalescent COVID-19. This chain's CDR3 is CASSVLGTAGPNQPQHF. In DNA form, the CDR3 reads TGTGCCAGTAGTGTCTTGGGTACGGCAGGCCCCAATCAGCCCCAGCATTTT.